The clone carrying this T cell receptor beta chain was seen only once. Trimming shortened V by 0 bases and J by 1 base, and 13 bases separated the two germline ends. Germline CDR1 reads SGDLS; CDR2 reads YYNGEE. There are 17 residues in the CDR3. Sequenced by immunoSEQ multiplex PCR; TCRdb stores in-frame clones only, minus some. The sample holds over 300,000 clones; approximately 90% are singletons and the top ten take approximately 1%. Participants, roughly 18 to 90 years old, spanned under 30 US areas. Each participant's cohort was designated according to participant-reported clinical history. These data originate in a study of blood T cell repertoires in COVID-19. Study overall: COVID-19 samples, acute and convalescent, were from the United States, Italy and Spain. Nucleic acid was either cDNA or gDNA, and it came from T cells, B-cell-depleted T cells, or PBMCs.

Sample: PBMCs or T cells enriched from blood (not recorded which). The receptor comes from a woman aged 25-40 years with acute COVID-19. The chain links TRBV9 to TRBJ2-2, with D unresolved. This CDR3 is CASSVGSAQLNTGELFF. CDR3 DNA: TGTGCCAGCAGCGTAGGAAGCGCGCAGTTGAACACCGGGGAGCTGTTTTTT.